A single sample gave rise to the 5 T cell receptor beta chains below, sequenced in a study of cytomegalovirus exposure and HLA in healthy donors. The PCR ran on 60 Vbeta and 13 Jbeta primers. The repertoire was sequenced with immunoSEQ multiplex PCR; TCRdb's copy has only in-frame clones and lacks some. Among under 300,000 clones listed, about 75% were seen once. The material sequenced was PBMCs. Receptor source: a female donor in good health and CMV-seronegative.

The chain is built from TRBV5-4 and TRBJ2-7; 14 bases match TRBD2. The ends lost 4 bases at V and 5 bases at J; junction bases unmatched: 5. The CDR3 loop spans 15 amino acids. Germline CDR1 is SGHNT and CDR2 is YYREEE (reference sequence). The CDR3 region has the DNA TGTGCCAGCAGCCAGACTAGCGGGAGGGTTAACGAGCAGTACTTC. This translates into CASSQTSGRVNEQYF.

As DNA, the CDR3 is TGTGCCAGCAACAGTCGGGACACTACCTACGAGCAGTACTTC. Translation gives CASNSRDTTYEQYF. The chain is built from TRBV5-6 and TRBJ2-7; a possible D gene is TRBD1 (6 bases). CDR3 length: 14 amino acids. The germline gives CDR1 SGHDT, CDR2 YYEEEE. Deletions cut 6 bases from V and 2 bases from J, with 15 bases between.

The chain employs TRBV7-8 and TRBJ2-5, with 10 bases matching TRBD1. The ends lost 2 bases at V and 2 bases at J; junction bases unmatched: 11. CDR1 SGHVS and CDR2 FQNEAQ come from the germline V gene. This CDR3 comprises 18 residues. In nucleotides, the CDR3 is TGTGCCAGCAGCTTACGGTATCGGGACAGGGGCCCGCAAGAGACCCAGTACTTC. It specifies CASSLRYRDRGPQETQYF.

The chain employs TRBV28 and TRBJ2-6; D perhaps matches TRBD1 (5 bases). The CDR3 sequence is 16 residues long. V shed 2 bases and J shed 2 bases, with 10 bases lying between them. Germline V lookup: CDR1 MDHEN, CDR2 SYDVKM. CDR3 DNA: TGTGCCAGCAGTTTAACCCAAGGGGCTGGGGCCAACGTCCTGACTTTC. Translating it yields CASSLTQGAGANVLTF.

The chain has TRBV28 and TRBJ2-5; TRBD2 is a possible D gene (6 bases). The V gene's germline CDR1 is MDHEN and CDR2 SYDVKM. This CDR3 contains 14 residues. V dropped 3 bases and J dropped 8 bases, with 16 bases sitting between them. In nucleotides, the CDR3 is TGTGCCAGCAGTTTTTTCGGGGGTTCGTTTACCCAGTACTTC. This sequence encodes CASSFFGGSFTQYF.